Below are 10 T cell receptor beta chains sequenced from a single sample in a study of CD8+ T cells in alopecia areata (dated by TCRdb to between 2017 and 2018). Taken with the paper, the label for time point translates to: baseline before oral tofacitinib. Libraries came from the immunoSEQ multiplex PCR assay. RNA was extracted from all samples and reverse transcribed into cDNA as template for TCR sequencing. TCRdb holds this immuneACCESS table with in-frame rearrangements only. Some clones are missing; in checked studies, unresolved V genes explain under half, and the rest has no known cause. The sample has some 150,000 clones on record, about 70% of them singletons. The ten largest make up around 10% of the sample. This material consisted of CD8+ T cells sorted from blood, taken at week 0. These receptor sequences come from a human donor with alopecia areata.

The gene calls are TRBV27 and TRBJ1-5; tentatively, D is TRBD1 (5 bases). Trimming left V 5 bases short and J 8 bases short, with 19 bases between. CDR3 size: 15 residues. CDR1 is MNHEY, CDR2 SMNVEV, per germline (reference sequence). The CDR3 loop is CASSSSGTLREPQHF. For the CDR3, the DNA is TGTGCCAGCAGTAGCTCCGGGACGCTAAGGGAGCCCCAGCATTTT.

This clone was detected once. The chain recombines TRBV27 with TRBJ2-7; possibly TRBD1 for D (7 bases). Germline V gives CDR1 MNHEY, CDR2 SMNVEV (reference sequence). The CDR3 is 14 amino acids. Trimming took 3 bases from V and 1 from J, leaving 10 bases between them. DNA of the CDR3: TGTGCCAGCAGTTTGGGGGGACAGTCCTACGAGCAGTACTTC. It translates to CASSLGGQSYEQYF.

The chain carries TRBV7-9 and TRBJ2-7, with D tentatively TRBD1 (6 bases). This CDR3 is built from 15 residues. Between the trimmed V and J ends, which lost 5 bases and 2 bases, there was a span of 16 bases. Per the germline V gene, CDR1 is SEHNR and CDR2 is FQNEAQ (reference sequence). CDR3 coding DNA: TGTGCCAGCAGCGGGGACACAGCCTACGCCTACGAGCAGTACTTC. This sequence encodes CASSGDTAYAYEQYF.

The chain employs TRBV29-1 and TRBJ2-2; a possible D gene is TRBD2 (5 bases). Looked up from germline, CDR1 is SQVTM and CDR2 is ANQGSEA. The CDR3 has 13 amino acids. The V and J ends lost 8 bases and 4 bases respectively, with 14 bases between them. The CDR3 DNA reads as TGCAGCATGGCGGGTGGGATCACCGGGGAGCTGTTTTTT. Amino acids: CSMAGGITGELFF.

This clone occurred once. Relative to the germline gene, one junction end is altered; a read error may explain this. The V and J genes are TRBV7-7 and TRBJ2-7, with D perhaps TRBD2 (6 bases). Germline CDR1 reads SSHAT; CDR2 reads FNYEAQ (reference sequence). This CDR3 has 14 amino acids. CDR3 residues: CASSSSPGEYEQYF. In nucleotides, the CDR3 is TGTGCTAGCAGCTCATCCCCGGGGGAATACGAGCAGTACTTC.

The chain links TRBV25-1 to TRBJ2-3; D is undetermined. CDR3 size: 11 residues. Germline V gene lookup returns CDR1 MGHDK and CDR2 SYGVNS. Trimming removed 2 bases from V and 4 bases from J, with 1 base in between. CDR3 nucleotide sequence: TGTGCCAGCAGTGAACCAGATACGCAGTATTTT. It encodes CASSEPDTQYF. Supplemented by reference TRBV25-1 and TRBJ2-3, the full variable domain reads EADIYQTPRYLVIGTGKKITLECSQTMGHDKMYWYQQDPGMELHLIHYSYGVNSTEKGDLSSESTVSRIRTEHFPLTLESARPSHTSQYLCASSEPDTQYFGPGTRLTVL.

The rearrangement links TRBV6-5 to TRBJ2-7; D not certain. Germline V CDR1 and CDR2: MNHEY, SVGAGI. V gave up 9 bases and J gave up 1 base, with 10 bases separating them. This CDR3 region has 12 residues. In DNA, the CDR3 is TGTGCCAGTGGAGAGAGGTCCTACGAGCAGTACTTC. It encodes CASGERSYEQYF.

This sequence joins TRBV27 and TRBJ1-5; no clear D gene. Germline V gene lookup returns CDR1 MNHEY and CDR2 SMNVEV (reference sequence). The CDR3 sequence is 14 residues long. Trimming took off 6 bases at V and 2 bases at J, with 11 bases between the two ends. CDR3 protein: CASRDSGGNQPQHF. The CDR3 DNA reads as TGTGCCAGCAGGGACTCCGGGGGCAATCAGCCCCAGCATTTT.

The chain links TRBV14 to TRBJ1-1, with D uncertain. CDR3 size: 12 residues. CDR1 is SGHDN, CDR2 FVKESK, per germline. V was shortened by 1 base and J by 6 bases, with 6 bases between the two germline ends. For the CDR3, the DNA is TGTGCCAGCAGCCAAGCGTCGTCTGAAGCTTTCTTT. Amino acid sequence: CASSQASSEAFF.

This clone was picked up one time. The chain employs TRBV27 and TRBJ2-6, with D unresolved. The CDR3 sequence is 15 residues long. Trimming shortened V by 2 bases and J by 1 base, and 6 bases separated the two germline ends. From germline, CDR1 is MNHEY and CDR2 SMNVEV (reference sequence). The CDR3 here is CASSLGSSGANVLTF. Written as DNA, the CDR3 is TGTGCCAGCAGTTTAGGCTCTTCTGGGGCCAACGTCCTGACTTTC. Using reference TRBV27 and TRBJ2-6 for the parts outside the CDR3, the full variable domain is EAQVTQNPRYLITVTGKKLTVTCSQNMNHEYMSWYRQDPGLGLRQIYYSMNVEVTDKGDVPEGYKVSRKEKRNFPLILESPSPNQTSLYFCASSLGSSGANVLTFGAGSRLTVL.